This T cell receptor (beta chain) originates from a study of shared clonotypes between healthy human individuals. Findings and limits, study-wide: Relative to memory subsets, naive subsets generally showed larger estimated richness. An effect of sequencing depth on clonotype sharing among donors was expected. Having only a few donors restricted how much genetic and exposure-history diversity was captured.

Deep-level running was used for the assay. Sequencing was performed with immunoSEQ multiplex PCR; in TCRdb, only in-frame clones are kept and a portion is missing. Of about 820,000 clones listed, about 92% are singletons. The germline CDR1 and CDR2 sequences are MNHNS and SASEGT. Trimming took 8 bases from V and 6 from J; bases not matched to a gene: 7. This CDR3 comprises 14 residues. Comment on this clone: Its antigen is unknown.

Naive CD8 cells were CD45RO-negative, positively selected for CCR7, excluding terminally differentiated effector memory CD45RA+ cells. Material: naive CD8+ T cells sorted from blood. The rearrangement uses TRBV6-1 and TRBJ2-1, with 10 bases lining up with TRBD1. The receptor comes from a man aged 30 to 45 in good health. CDR3 residues: CASPGQGFSNEQFF. CDR3 coding DNA: TGTGCCAGCCCGGGACAGGGGTTTAGCAATGAGCAGTTCTTC.